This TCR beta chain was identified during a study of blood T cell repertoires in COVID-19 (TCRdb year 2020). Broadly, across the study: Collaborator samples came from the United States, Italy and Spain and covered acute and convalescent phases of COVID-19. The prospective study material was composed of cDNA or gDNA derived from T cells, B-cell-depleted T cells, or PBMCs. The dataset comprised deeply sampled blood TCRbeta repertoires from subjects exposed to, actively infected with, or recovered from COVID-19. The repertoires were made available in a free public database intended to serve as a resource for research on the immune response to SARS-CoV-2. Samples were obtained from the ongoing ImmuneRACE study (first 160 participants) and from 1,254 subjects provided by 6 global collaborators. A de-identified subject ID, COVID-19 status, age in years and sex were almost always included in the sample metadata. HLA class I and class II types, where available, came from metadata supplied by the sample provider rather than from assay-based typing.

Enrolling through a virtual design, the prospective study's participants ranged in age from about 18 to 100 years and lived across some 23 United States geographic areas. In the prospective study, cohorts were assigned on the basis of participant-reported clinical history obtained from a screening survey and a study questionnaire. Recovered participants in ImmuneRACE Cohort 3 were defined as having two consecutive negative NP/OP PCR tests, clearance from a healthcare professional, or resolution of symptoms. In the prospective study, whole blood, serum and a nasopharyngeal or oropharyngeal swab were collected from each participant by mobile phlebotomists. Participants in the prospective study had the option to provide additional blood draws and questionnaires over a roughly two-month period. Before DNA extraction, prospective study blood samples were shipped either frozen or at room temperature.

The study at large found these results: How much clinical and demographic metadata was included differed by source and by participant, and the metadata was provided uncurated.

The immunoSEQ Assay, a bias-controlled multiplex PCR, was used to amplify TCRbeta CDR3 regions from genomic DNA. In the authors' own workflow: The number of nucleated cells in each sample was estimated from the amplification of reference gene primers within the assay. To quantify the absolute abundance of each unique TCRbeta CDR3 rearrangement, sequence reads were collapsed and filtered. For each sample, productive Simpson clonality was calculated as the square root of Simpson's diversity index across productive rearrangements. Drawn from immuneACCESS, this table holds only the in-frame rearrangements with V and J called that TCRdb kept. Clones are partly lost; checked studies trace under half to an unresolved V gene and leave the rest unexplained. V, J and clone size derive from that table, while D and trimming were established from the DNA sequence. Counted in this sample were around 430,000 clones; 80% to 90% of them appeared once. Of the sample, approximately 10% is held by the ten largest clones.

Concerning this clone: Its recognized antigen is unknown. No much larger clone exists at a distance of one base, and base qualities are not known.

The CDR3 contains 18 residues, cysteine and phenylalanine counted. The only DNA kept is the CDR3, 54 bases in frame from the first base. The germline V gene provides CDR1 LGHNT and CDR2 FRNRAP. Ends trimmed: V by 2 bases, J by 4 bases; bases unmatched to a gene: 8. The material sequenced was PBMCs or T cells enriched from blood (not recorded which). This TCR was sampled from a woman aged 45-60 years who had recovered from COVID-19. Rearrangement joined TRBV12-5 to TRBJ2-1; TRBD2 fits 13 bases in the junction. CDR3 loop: CASGLRTSGGRGYNEQFF. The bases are TGTGCTAGTGGTTTGCGGACTAGCGGGGGTCGGGGATACAATGAGCAGTTCTTC.